The T cell receptor beta chain under discussion was sequenced for a study of human T cells and chemical hapten exposure. TCRdb reprocessed the 5' RACE reads with MiXCR, giving one entry per CDR3 protein. The sample includes approximately 140,000 distinct CDR3 sequences, 3.5% to 5% of them seen just once. Someone pulled total RNA out of unfractionated whole blood. This clonotype appeared many times. V lost 0 bases to trimming and J lost 8 bases; unmatched junction nucleotides: 6. The CDR3 loop spans 14 amino acids. Looked up from germline, CDR1 is SQVTM and CDR2 is ANQGSEA. This chain uses TRBV29-1 with TRBJ1-2; 10 positions match TRBD1. This TCR came from a female donor in good health. DNA of the CDR3: TGCAGCGTTGAAGATAGGGGGACAGGGGAAGGCTACACCTTC. This encodes CSVEDRGTGEGYTF. Together with reference TRBV29-1 and TRBJ1-2, the CDR3 gives the full variable domain: SAVISQKPSRDICQRGTSLTIQCQVDSQVTMMFWYRQQPGQSLTLIATANQGSEATYESGFVIDKFPISRPNLTFSTLTVSNMSPEDSSIYLCSVEDRGTGEGYTFGSGTRLTVV.